What follows are 20 T cell receptor beta chains derived from one specimen sequenced in a study of blood T cell repertoires in COVID-19. This table comes from immunoSEQ multiplex PCR, and its TCRdb copy is limited to in-frame clones, with some not included. The top ten clones hold about 1% of a sample with about 500,000 clones, roughly 89% of them seen once. Sequenced sample: peripheral blood. The receptor set was obtained from a man between 18 and 29 years old with COVID-19, enrolled during active disease.

This CDR3 reads CASSLGDRVYTEAFF. In DNA form, the CDR3 reads TGTGCCAGCAGCTTAGGGGACAGGGTGTACACTGAAGCTTTCTTT. V usage is TRBV7-9 and J usage is TRBJ1-1, with 9 nucleotides matching TRBD1. The length of the CDR3 is 15 residues. J was trimmed by 3 bases and V by 1 base; bases with no gene match: 3. Germline V gene lookup returns CDR1 SEHNR and CDR2 FQNEAQ (reference sequence).

The V gene is TRBV5-4, the J gene TRBJ1-2; 8 nucleotides match TRBD1. J lost 8 bases, V lost 7 bases, and 7 bases had no gene match. Germline V gene lookup returns CDR1 SGHNT and CDR2 YYREEE (reference sequence). The CDR3 spans 12 residues. The CDR3 DNA reads TGTGCCAGCTCAGGACAGGGTAAGGGCTACACCTTC. Amino acids: CASSGQGKGYTF.

This chain uses TRBV11-3 with TRBJ1-1; no definite D call. This CDR3 comprises 15 residues. The germline V and J ends were trimmed by 5 bases and 2 bases, with 15 bases remaining between them. CDR1 and CDR2 (germline): SGHNT, YENEEA. The chain's CDR3 is CASSPIRNRNTEAFF. For the CDR3, the DNA is TGTGCCAGCAGCCCTATCAGGAATCGAAACACTGAAGCTTTCTTT.

The sample holds one count of this clone. V is TRBV13 and J is TRBJ2-7; perhaps TRBD2 as D (6 bases). V dropped 2 bases and J dropped 5 bases, with 13 bases sitting between them. The CDR3 is made up of 14 amino acids. Germline V gives CDR1 PRHDT, CDR2 FYEKMQ (reference sequence). CDR3 loop: CASSLPPGTDEQYF. The DNA of the CDR3 is TGTGCCAGCAGCTTACCCCCAGGGACTGACGAGCAGTACTTC.

The V and J genes are TRBV7-9 and TRBJ2-5; 13 nucleotides align to TRBD2. Trimming removed 5 bases from V and 5 bases from J; junction bases left unmatched: 11. The CDR3 is made up of 17 amino acids. Germline V gives CDR1 SEHNR, CDR2 FQNEAQ (reference sequence). The chain's CDR3 is CASSPSGLAGPWETQYF. The CDR3 nucleotides are TGTGCCAGCAGCCCCTCGGGACTAGCGGGGCCGTGGGAGACCCAGTACTTC.

This chain uses TRBV28 with TRBJ2-7, with D possibly matching TRBD1 (7 bases). The CDR3 sequence is 14 residues long. Trimming pared 6 bases from V and 6 bases from J, leaving 18 bases between. Germline V lookup: CDR1 MDHEN, CDR2 SYDVKM. The CDR3 loop is CASSLTEGAGEQYF. The CDR3 DNA reads as TGTGCCAGCAGCCTGACGGAGGGGGCAGGCGAGCAGTACTTC.

In nucleotides, the CDR3 is TGTGCCAGCAGCCAAGCAGGGGAGAGCTCACCCCTCCACTTT. This translates into CASSQAGESSPLHF. The rearrangement joins TRBV3-1 (or the pseudogene TRBV3-2) to TRBJ1-6, with D possibly being TRBD1 (6 bases). This CDR3 has 14 amino acids. V was cut by 1 base and J by 10 bases, with 11 bases left in between. Germline V gives CDR1 LGHDT, CDR2 YNNKEL (reference sequence).

The chain recombines TRBV3-1 (or the pseudogene TRBV3-2) with TRBJ1-1; perhaps TRBD1 as D (6 bases). Germline assignment: CDR1 LGHDT and CDR2 YNNKEL (reference sequence). Deletions cut 4 bases from V and 4 bases from J, with 16 bases between. This CDR3 spans 15 amino acids. Here the CDR3 DNA reads TGTGCCAGCAGCCCCCTAGGGCAGGGGACCACTGAAGCTTTCTTT. The encoded protein is CASSPLGQGTTEAFF.

The V call is TRBV19, the J call TRBJ2-3; 11 nucleotides match TRBD2. This CDR3 is built from 16 residues. Germline-derived CDR1 and CDR2 are LNHDA and SQIVND (reference sequence). Trimming at V came to 6 bases and at J to 1 base, leaving 6 bases not matched to a gene. The CDR3, as DNA: TGTGCCAGTAGGCCGCTAGCGGGGGGCCGCACAGATACGCAGTATTTT. Its protein is CASRPLAGGRTDTQYF. Filled out from reference TRBV19 and TRBJ2-3, the complete variable domain reads DGGITQSPKYLFRKEGQNVTLSCEQNLNHDAMYWYRQDPGQGLRLIYYSQIVNDFQKGDIAEGYSVSREKKESFPLTVTSAQKNPTAFYLCASRPLAGGRTDTQYFGPGTRLTVL.

The V call is TRBV7-9, the J call TRBJ1-2, with 7 bases aligning to TRBD1. Unmatched junction bases numbered 6, after V lost 3 bases and J lost 8 bases. Germline loops: CDR1 SEHNR, CDR2 FQNEAQ (reference sequence). This CDR3 is 13 amino acids long. The CDR3 sequence is CASSLDGTAGYTF. Here the CDR3 DNA reads TGTGCCAGCAGCTTGGACGGGACAGCAGGCTACACCTTC.

V usage is TRBV14 and J usage is TRBJ2-7; D call uncertain. The CDR3 sequence is 14 residues long. Per germline, CDR1 SGHDN and CDR2 FVKESK. Trimming removed 3 bases from V and 5 bases from J, with 14 bases in between. The CDR3 DNA follows: TGTGCCAGCAGCCATCTCCCTAGGCCGAACGAGCAGTACTTC. This sequence encodes CASSHLPRPNEQYF.

This chain links TRBV19 with TRBJ2-1; 10 positions agree with TRBD2. The CDR3 consists of 14 residues. V was pared by 2 bases and J by 8 bases, with 3 bases of the junction left unmatched. Germline V CDR1 and CDR2: LNHDA, SQIVND (reference sequence). The CDR3 loop is CASSITSGDYEQFF. CDR3 bases: TGTGCCAGTAGTATAACTAGCGGGGACTATGAGCAGTTCTTC.

The rearrangement uses TRBV2 and TRBJ1-3; weak D call: TRBD1 (6 bases). Deletions cut 6 bases from V and 7 bases from J, with 13 bases between. CDR1 is SNHLY and CDR2 is FYNNEI in the germline V gene. The CDR3 totals 13 residues. CDR3 sequence: CASSADRMNTIYF. The CDR3 DNA is TGTGCCAGCAGCGCCGACAGGATGAACACCATATATTTT.

This chain connects TRBV24-1 to TRBJ2-1; D might be TRBD2 (6 bases). The CDR3 loop spans 15 amino acids. Germline CDR1 reads KGHDR; CDR2 reads SFDVKD. With 4 bases removed from V and 6 bases from J, the gap between germline ends came to 15 bases. CDR3 nucleotide sequence: TGTGCCACCAGTGAGATCGGGAGAGCGGGCAATGAGCAGTTCTTC. Translated: CATSEIGRAGNEQFF.

The chain links TRBV3-1 (or the pseudogene TRBV3-2) to TRBJ2-3; maybe TRBD1 (6 bases). The CDR3 runs to 13 residues. Trimming shortened V by 7 bases and J by 0 bases, and 8 bases separated the two germline ends. CDR1 and CDR2 (germline): LGHDT, YNNKEL (reference sequence). In nucleotides, the CDR3 is TGTGCCAGCACACAGGGAAGCACAGATACGCAGTATTTT. Protein product: CASTQGSTDTQYF.

The chain carries TRBV4-2 and TRBJ2-3; TRBD1 matches 7 bases. The CDR3 extends over 16 amino acids. From germline, CDR1 is LGHNA and CDR2 YNFKEQ. Trimming cost V 3 bases and J 4 bases; bases outside gene matches: 10. The CDR3, as DNA: TGTGCCAGCAGCCATCAGGACAGGAACGCAGCAGATACGCAGTATTTT. It codes for CASSHQDRNAADTQYF.

This sequence joins TRBV30 and TRBJ1-1; D may be TRBD1 (5 bases). Germline lookup yields CDR1 GTSNPN and CDR2 SVGIG (reference sequence). The CDR3 extends over 13 amino acids. V shed 0 bases and J shed 5 bases, with 10 bases lying between them. For the CDR3, the DNA is TGTGCCTGGAGTGTGGGGGGAAGAACTGAAGCTTTCTTT. Protein sequence: CAWSVGGRTEAFF.

The genes are TRBV19 and TRBJ1-2; D remains ambiguous. Germline lookup yields CDR1 LNHDA and CDR2 SQIVND (reference sequence). The V gene lost 1 base and the J gene lost 8 bases, with 14 bases spanning the gap. This CDR3 is 14 amino acids long. CDR3 sequence (DNA): TGTGCCAGTAGTATAGTCCCCCGCGGCGGGGGCTACACCTTC. Its protein is CASSIVPRGGGYTF.

The V call is TRBV5-8, the J call TRBJ1-6; maybe TRBD1 (5 bases). The germline V gene has CDR1 SGHTS and CDR2 YDEGEE. CDR3 length equals 18 residues. V was clipped by 3 bases and J by 2 bases, with 18 bases between them. The CDR3 here is CASSSNPGPRAYNSPLHF. DNA for the CDR3: TGTGCCAGCAGCTCGAACCCGGGCCCCAGGGCCTATAATTCACCCCTCCACTTT.

The chain recombines TRBV11-2 with TRBJ2-1, with TRBD2 matching over 7 bases. The CDR3 totals 15 residues. From germline, CDR1 is SGHAT and CDR2 FQNNGV. With 0 bases clipped from V and 8 bases from J, the junction kept 7 bases outside the gene matches. CDR3 DNA sequence: TGTGCCAGCAGCTTAGATAACGCGGGAGTCGATGAGCAGTTCTTC. Protein: CASSLDNAGVDEQFF.